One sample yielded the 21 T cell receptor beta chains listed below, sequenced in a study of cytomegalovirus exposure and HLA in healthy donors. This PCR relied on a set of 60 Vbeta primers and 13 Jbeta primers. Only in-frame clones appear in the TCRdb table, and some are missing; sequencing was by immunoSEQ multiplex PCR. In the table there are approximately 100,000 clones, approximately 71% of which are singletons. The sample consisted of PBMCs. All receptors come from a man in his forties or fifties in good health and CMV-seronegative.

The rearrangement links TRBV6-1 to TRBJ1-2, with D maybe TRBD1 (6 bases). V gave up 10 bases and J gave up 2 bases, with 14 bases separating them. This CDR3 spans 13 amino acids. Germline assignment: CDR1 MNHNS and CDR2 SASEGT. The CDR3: CATRGGSNYGYTF. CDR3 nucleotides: TGTGCCACCCGGGGGGGCAGCAACTATGGCTACACCTTC.

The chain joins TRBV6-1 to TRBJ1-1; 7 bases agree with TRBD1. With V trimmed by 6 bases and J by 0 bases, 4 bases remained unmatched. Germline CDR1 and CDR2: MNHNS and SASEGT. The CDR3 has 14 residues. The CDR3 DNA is TGTGCCAGCAGGACGGGACAGCTGAACACTGAAGCTTTCTTT. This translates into CASRTGQLNTEAFF.

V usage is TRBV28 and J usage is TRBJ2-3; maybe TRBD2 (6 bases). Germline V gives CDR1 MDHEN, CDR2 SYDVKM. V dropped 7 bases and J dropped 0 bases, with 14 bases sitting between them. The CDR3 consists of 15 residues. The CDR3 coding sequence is TGTGCCAGCACCAGGGACTCTACTAGCACAGATACGCAGTATTTT. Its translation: CASTRDSTSTDTQYF.

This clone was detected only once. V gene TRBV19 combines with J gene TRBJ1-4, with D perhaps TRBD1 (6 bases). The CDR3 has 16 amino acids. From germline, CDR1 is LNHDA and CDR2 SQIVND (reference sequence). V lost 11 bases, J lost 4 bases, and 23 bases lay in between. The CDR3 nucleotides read TGTGCCTCCACCGGGGGGGGCGCCGGCTTTAATGAAAAACTGTTTTTT. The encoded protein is CASTGGGAGFNEKLFF.

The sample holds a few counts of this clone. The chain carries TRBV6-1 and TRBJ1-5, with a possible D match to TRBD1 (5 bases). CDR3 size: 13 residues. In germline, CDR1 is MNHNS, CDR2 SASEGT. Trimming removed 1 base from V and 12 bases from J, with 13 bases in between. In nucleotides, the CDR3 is TGTGCCAGCAGTGAAGTGGTCCGGGACTACCAGCATTTT. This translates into CASSEVVRDYQHF.

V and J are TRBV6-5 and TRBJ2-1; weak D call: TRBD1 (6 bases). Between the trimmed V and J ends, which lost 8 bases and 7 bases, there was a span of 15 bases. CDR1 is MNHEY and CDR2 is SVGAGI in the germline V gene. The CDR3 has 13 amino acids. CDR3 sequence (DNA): TGTGCCAGCCGGGACATAGGGACAAATGAGCAGTTCTTC. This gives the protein CASRDIGTNEQFF.

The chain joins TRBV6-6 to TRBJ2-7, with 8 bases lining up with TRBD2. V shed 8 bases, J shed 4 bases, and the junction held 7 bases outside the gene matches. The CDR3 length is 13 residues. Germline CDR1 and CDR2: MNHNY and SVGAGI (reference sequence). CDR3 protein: CASAGGSIYEQYF. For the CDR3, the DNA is TGTGCCAGCGCGGGGGGTTCAATTTACGAGCAGTACTTC.

The CDR3 region has the DNA TGTGCTAGTGGACCAGCTACTAGCGGGGGGCCTTCTAGCACAGATACGCAGTATTTT. It is translated as CASGPATSGGPSSTDTQYF. V gene TRBV12-5 combines with J gene TRBJ2-3, with TRBD2 matching 12 bases. Germline trimming cut 6 bases from V and 0 bases from J; bases unmatched to any gene: 13. Germline V gene lookup returns CDR1 LGHNT and CDR2 FRNRAP. The CDR3 has 19 amino acids.

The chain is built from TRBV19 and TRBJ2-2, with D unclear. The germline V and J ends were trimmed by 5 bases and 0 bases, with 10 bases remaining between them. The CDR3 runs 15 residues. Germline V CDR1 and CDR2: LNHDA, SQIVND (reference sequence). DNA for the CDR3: TGTGCCAGTAGTGATGACTTCGCGAACACCGGGGAGCTGTTTTTT. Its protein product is CASSDDFANTGELFF. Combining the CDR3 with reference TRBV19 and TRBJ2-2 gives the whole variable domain DGGITQSPKYLFRKEGQNVTLSCEQNLNHDAMYWYRQDPGQGLRLIYYSQIVNDFQKGDIAEGYSVSREKKESFPLTVTSAQKNPTAFYLCASSDDFANTGELFFGEGSRLTVL.

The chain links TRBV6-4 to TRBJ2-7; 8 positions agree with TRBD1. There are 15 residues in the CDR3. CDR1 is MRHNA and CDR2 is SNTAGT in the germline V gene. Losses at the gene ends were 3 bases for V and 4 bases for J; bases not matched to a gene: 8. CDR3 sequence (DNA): TGTGCCAGCAGTGAACCGGGACAGGATAATTACGAGCAGTACTTC. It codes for CASSEPGQDNYEQYF.

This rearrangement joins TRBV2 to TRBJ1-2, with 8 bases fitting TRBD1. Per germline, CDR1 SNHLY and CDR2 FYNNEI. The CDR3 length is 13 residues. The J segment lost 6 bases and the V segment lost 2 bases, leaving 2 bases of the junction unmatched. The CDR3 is CASSEPTGDGYTF. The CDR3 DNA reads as TGTGCCAGCAGTGAACCGACAGGGGATGGCTACACCTTC.

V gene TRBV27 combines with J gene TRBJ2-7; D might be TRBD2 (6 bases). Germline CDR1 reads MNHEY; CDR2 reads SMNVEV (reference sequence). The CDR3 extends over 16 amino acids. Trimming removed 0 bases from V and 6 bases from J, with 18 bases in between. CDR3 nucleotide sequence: TGTGCCAGCAGTTTATCGGGGACTTTCGGGTCTAGCGAGCAGTACTTC. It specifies CASSLSGTFGSSEQYF.

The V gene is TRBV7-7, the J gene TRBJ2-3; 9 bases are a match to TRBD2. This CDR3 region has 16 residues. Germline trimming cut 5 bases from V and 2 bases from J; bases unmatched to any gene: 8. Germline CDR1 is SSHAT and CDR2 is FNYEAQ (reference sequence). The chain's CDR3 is CASSRLAGATTDTQYF. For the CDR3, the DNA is TGTGCCAGCAGCCGTTTAGCGGGGGCCACCACAGATACGCAGTATTTT.

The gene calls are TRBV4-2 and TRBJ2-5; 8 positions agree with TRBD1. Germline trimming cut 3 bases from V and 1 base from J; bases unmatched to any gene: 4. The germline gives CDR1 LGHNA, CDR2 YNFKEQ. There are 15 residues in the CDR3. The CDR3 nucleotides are TGTGCCAGCAGCCAGGCTGGACAGGGCCAAGAGACCCAGTACTTC. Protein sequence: CASSQAGQGQETQYF.

For the CDR3, the DNA is TGTGCCAGCAGCTTGGGAGGGCAGGTCTCCTACAATGAGCAGTTCTTC. Translation gives CASSLGGQVSYNEQFF. The gene calls are TRBV5-4 and TRBJ2-1, with D perhaps matching TRBD2 (5 bases). V gave up 0 bases and J gave up 0 bases, with 10 bases separating them. CDR1 and CDR2 from the germline V gene are SGHNT and YYREEE (reference sequence). This CDR3 spans 16 amino acids. Looking up the rest from reference TRBV5-4 and TRBJ2-1 gives the full variable domain: ETGVTQSPTHLIKTRGQQVTLRCSSQSGHNTVSWYQQALGQGPQFIFQYYREEENGRGNFPPRFSGLQFPNYSSELNVNALELDDSALYLCASSLGGQVSYNEQFFGPGTRLTVL.

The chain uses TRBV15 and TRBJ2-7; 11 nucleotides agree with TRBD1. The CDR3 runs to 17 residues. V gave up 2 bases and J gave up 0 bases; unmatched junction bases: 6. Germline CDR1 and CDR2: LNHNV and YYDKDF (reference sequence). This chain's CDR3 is CATSRHPGQGVSYEQYF. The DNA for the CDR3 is TGTGCCACCAGCAGACACCCGGGACAGGGGGTCTCCTACGAGCAGTACTTC.

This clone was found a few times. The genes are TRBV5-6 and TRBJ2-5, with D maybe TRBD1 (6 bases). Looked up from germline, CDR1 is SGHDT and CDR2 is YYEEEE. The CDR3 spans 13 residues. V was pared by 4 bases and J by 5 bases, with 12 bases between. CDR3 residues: CASSLTGRETQYF. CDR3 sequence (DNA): TGTGCCAGCAGCCTGACAGGCAGGGAGACCCAGTACTTC.

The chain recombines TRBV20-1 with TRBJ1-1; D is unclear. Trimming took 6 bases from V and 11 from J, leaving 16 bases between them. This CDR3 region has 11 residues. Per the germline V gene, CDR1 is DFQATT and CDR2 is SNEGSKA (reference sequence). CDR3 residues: CSAPLREMAFF. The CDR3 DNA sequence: TGCAGTGCGCCGTTGCGAGAAATGGCTTTCTTT.

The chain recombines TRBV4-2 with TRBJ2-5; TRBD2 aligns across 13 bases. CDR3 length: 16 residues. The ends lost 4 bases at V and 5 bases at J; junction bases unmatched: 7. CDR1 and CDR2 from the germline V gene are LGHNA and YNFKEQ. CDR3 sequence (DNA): TGTGCCAGCAGCCCGGGGACTAGCGGGGCGGAGGAGACCCAGTACTTC. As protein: CASSPGTSGAEETQYF.

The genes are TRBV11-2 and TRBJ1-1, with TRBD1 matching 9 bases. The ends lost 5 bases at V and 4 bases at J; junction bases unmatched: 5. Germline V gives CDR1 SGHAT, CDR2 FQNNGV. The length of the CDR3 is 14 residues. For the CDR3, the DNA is TGTGCCAGCAGCCCCCCGGACAGGGGCACTGAAGCTTTCTTT. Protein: CASSPPDRGTEAFF.

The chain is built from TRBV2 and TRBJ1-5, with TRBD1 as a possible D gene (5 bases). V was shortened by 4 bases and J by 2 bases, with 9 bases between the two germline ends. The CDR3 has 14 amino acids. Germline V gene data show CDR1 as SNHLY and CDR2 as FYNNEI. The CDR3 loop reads CASSALGRNQPQHF. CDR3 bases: TGTGCCAGCAGTGCTTTGGGGCGCAATCAGCCCCAGCATTTT.